The sequence of this T cell receptor beta chain was determined in a study of blood T cell repertoires in COVID-19. Across the whole study: In each case, the material was cDNA or gDNA derived from T cells, B-cell-depleted T cells, or PBMCs.

Data came from immunoSEQ multiplex PCR; TCRdb stores just in-frame clones and leaves some out. The data show 30,000 or so clones, with around 85% seen just once and 7.5% to 10% held by the top ten. This clone appeared a few times. Sequencing was carried out using peripheral blood. The clonotype was recovered from a man older than 75 with active COVID-19.

CDR3 amino acids: CASSQLGAGGVRGYTF. In DNA, the CDR3 is TGTGCCAGCAGCCAACTTGGGGCAGGGGGCGTGCGGGGCTACACCTTC. This rearrangement joins TRBV14 to TRBJ1-2; 8 nucleotides agree with TRBD1. The CDR3 is 16 residues long. The V segment lost 2 bases and the J segment 8 bases; nucleotides outside the gene matches: 13. CDR1 and CDR2 from the germline V gene are SGHDN and FVKESK. The whole variable domain, remainder taken from reference TRBV14 and TRBJ1-2, is EAGVTQFPSHSVIEKGQTVTLRCDPISGHDNLYWYRRVMGKEIKFLLHFVKESKQDESGMPNNRFLAERTGGTYSTLKVQPAELEDSGVYFCASSQLGAGGVRGYTFGSGTRLTVV.